One T cell receptor beta chain is described in this entry. What it binds is unknown. Trimming left V 5 bases short and J 4 bases short, with 11 bases between. CDR1 is MDHEN and CDR2 is SYDVKM in the germline V gene. The CDR3 is 13 amino acids. The data are from a study of cytomegalovirus exposure and HLA in healthy donors. Across the study: It was reported in a later analysis that the same platform had been used for the 120 validation repertoires as for the 666 first-cohort repertoires. Study-wide points: Cytomegalovirus association was assigned to approximately 180 TCR beta chains. In vitro work confirmed that a few CMV-associated chains recognize CMV antigens.

The donors were part of the validation cohort of 120 or so subjects. That cohort was separate from the first cohort, which comprised some 670 subjects. Profiled with immunoSEQ multiplex PCR; TCRdb holds only in-frame clones, not every one. The sample has some 150,000 clones; roughly 84% are singletons. The chain has TRBV28 and TRBJ2-5, with D perhaps TRBD2 (5 bases). The sequenced sample was PBMCs. This TCR was sampled from a human donor in good health. The CDR3 spells CASSLPAGETQYF. The CDR3 nucleotides read TGTGCCAGCAGTCTCCCCGCGGGAGAGACCCAGTACTTC.